Below, 10 T cell receptor beta chains from the same sample are listed, as sequenced in a study of blood T cell repertoires in COVID-19. Assay used: immunoSEQ multiplex PCR; TCRdb lists only in-frame clones, some missing. The sample gives roughly 190,000 clones, around 83% of which show up once; roughly 2.9% is in the top ten. Sample: peripheral blood. Every receptor here comes from a man in his fifties or sixties with active or convalescent COVID-19.

This clone was found a few times. V and J are TRBV5-1 and TRBJ2-5; 9 positions agree with TRBD1. Germline trimming cut 7 bases from V and 5 bases from J; bases unmatched to any gene: 9. The CDR3 is 14 amino acids. Germline CDR1 and CDR2: SGHRS and YFSETQ. Here the CDR3 DNA reads TGCGCCAGCGGATCCGGGACAGGGTCTGAGACCCAGTACTTC. This sequence encodes CASGSGTGSETQYF.

The V call is TRBV4-2, the J call TRBJ1-3; 8 positions match TRBD1. J lost 2 bases, V lost 2 bases, and 5 bases had no gene match. CDR1 is LGHNA, CDR2 YNFKEQ, per germline. The length of the CDR3 is 16 residues. Written as DNA, the CDR3 is TGTGCCAGCAGCCAACCGGACAGGGACCCTGGAAACACCATATATTTT. Protein product: CASSQPDRDPGNTIYF.

The V gene is TRBV29-1, the J gene TRBJ1-2; D is possibly TRBD1 (5 bases). Trimming cost V 2 bases and J 3 bases, with 13 bases left between them. The CDR3 is 14 amino acids. CDR1 and CDR2 from the germline V gene are SQVTM and ANQGSEA. CDR3 residues: CSVESAGGYYGYTF. In DNA, the CDR3 is TGCAGCGTTGAATCCGCGGGGGGATACTATGGCTACACCTTC.

This chain connects TRBV7-9 to TRBJ1-2; D ambiguous. The CDR3 loop spans 15 amino acids. Trimming took 1 base from V and 0 from J, leaving 9 bases between them. The V gene's germline CDR1 is SEHNR and CDR2 FQNEAQ (reference sequence). In DNA form, the CDR3 reads TGTGCCAGCAGCTTAGTAGCAGCAACTAACTATGGCTACACCTTC. Protein sequence: CASSLVAATNYGYTF.

Points on this clone: Compared with germline, one end of the junction differs, possibly owing to a read error. J is TRBJ1-1 and V is TRBV7-2; D possibly corresponds to TRBD1 (6 bases). The CDR3 is 14 amino acids. The V gene's germline CDR1 is SGHTA and CDR2 FQGNSA. CDR3 residues: CASSAYSRDTEAFF. In nucleotides, the CDR3 is TGTGCCAGCAGCGCATACAGCAGGGACACAGAAGCTTTCTTT.

In the case of this clone: The same CDR3 can be traced to other DNA sequences in this sample. As DNA, the CDR3 is TGTGCCAGCAGCCTACGCACAGATACGCAGTATTTT. Amino acids: CASSLRTDTQYF. The chain combines TRBV5-4 with TRBJ2-3, with D uncertain. The V and J ends lost 4 bases and 1 base respectively, with 4 bases between them. This CDR3 has 12 residues. CDR1 and CDR2 (germline): SGHNT, YYREEE (reference sequence).

The CDR3, as DNA: TGTGCCAGCTCACCGCCCGGGACAGGGCTTACTAACTATGGCTACACCTTC. Translated, it gives CASSPPGTGLTNYGYTF. The chain is built from TRBV18 and TRBJ1-2; TRBD1 matches at 9 bases. The CDR3 length is 17 residues. Germline CDR1 is KGHSH and CDR2 is LQKENI. The junction had 8 bases not matched to a gene; V was cut back by 3 bases and J by 0 bases.

The rearrangement links TRBV25-1 to TRBJ2-7; 7 bases are a match to TRBD2. V lost 6 bases and J lost 6; bases outside the gene matches: 5. Per germline, CDR1 MGHDK and CDR2 SYGVNS. The CDR3 contains 12 residues. The CDR3 DNA follows: TGTGCCAGCAGACTCGGGACTATCGAGCAGTACTTC. Its translation: CASRLGTIEQYF.

V is TRBV4-3 and J is TRBJ1-5; D unresolved. The germline gives CDR1 LGHNA, CDR2 YSLEER. This CDR3 has 17 residues. V lost 3 bases and J 3 bases, leaving 18 bases between the germline ends. The CDR3 nucleotides are TGCGCCAGCAGCCAGGGCATAGGAGAGGGCCTCAATCAGCCCCAGCATTTT. Protein product: CASSQGIGEGLNQPQHF.

V gene TRBV27 combines with J gene TRBJ2-1; 10 bases fit TRBD2. This CDR3 has 15 residues. Per germline, CDR1 MNHEY and CDR2 SMNVEV (reference sequence). With V trimmed by 5 bases and J by 7 bases, 8 bases remained unmatched. Here the CDR3 reads CASSPAGGPRNEQFF. The CDR3 DNA sequence: TGTGCCAGCAGTCCAGCGGGAGGGCCTAGAAATGAGCAGTTCTTC.